The sequence of this T cell receptor beta chain was determined in a study of vaccination and CD4 T cells after COVID-19 (dated by TCRdb to between 2022 and 2023). Context from the whole study: Every convalescent patient had a positive nasal swab PCR test for SARS-CoV-2, with mild disease in 9 or 10 patients and severe disease in one. Six males and four females were included in the convalescent cohort, with two Hispanic individuals, seven Caucasians, two Asians and one multiracial person represented. Two doses of either the Pfizer-BioNTech BNT162b2 vaccine (n=8) or the Moderna mRNA-1273 vaccine (n=2) were administered to participants. Post-COVID blood samples were collected from convalescent patients a median of about 92 days after diagnosis, with a range of about 30 to 161 days. The time from the second vaccine dose to post-vaccine blood sampling had a median of roughly 70 days and ranged from about 12 to 241 days. Culture stimuli were overlapping spike peptide pools from SARS-CoV-2 and from the common cold coronaviruses HCoV-NL63, HCoV-OC43 and HCoV-229E. As controls, cultures received a CEFX viral epitope pool (the positive control), an HIV-1 Nef peptide pool (the negative control), or no peptide at all. In under twelve COVID-19 convalescent patients and 4 infection-naive healthy vaccine recipients, researchers compared the spike-specific CD4+ TCR repertoire from before mRNA vaccination with the repertoire from after. The investigation overall reported the following: Although the median number of SARS-CoV-2-reactive clonotypes went up from some 23 after infection to more than 30 after vaccination, the increase was not significant. In convalescent patients, a median about 84% of post-vaccine SARS-CoV-2-reactive clones were detected only after vaccination, and vaccine-specific priming was suggested by this finding. The study included relatively few convalescent patients and did not analyze early timepoints after natural infection. Of the vaccine-specific clones found in convalescent patients, nearly all (304 of 307) were mono-reactive for SARS-CoV-2 spike instead of being cross-reactive with common cold coronaviruses.

The intended sense of this specimen's treatment or condition label: approximately 10-day PBMC culture with coronavirus spike peptide pools or control peptides (ViraFEST assay). To expand antigen-specific T cells with peptide pools and then pick out the expanded clonotypes through TCR sequencing, the study relied on the ViraFEST assay. The convalescent patients' positive SARS-CoV-2 PCR tests were from March to December 2020, which was before the Alpha, Beta and Delta variants emerged in the United States. Around 2 million PBMCs per well were cultured in IMDM with roughly 5% human AB serum and approximately 10 IU/ml IL-2, plus 10 ug/ml peptide pools. On days 3 and 7, half of the culture medium was replaced with fresh IL-2-containing medium. CD4+ T cells were isolated after around ten days of culture through negative selection using the EasySep CD4+ T cell isolation kit. PBMCs were separated from whole blood using Ficoll-Paque Plus gradient centrifugation and then either used fresh or cryopreserved at -140C. Culture conditions were generally each tested in triplicate wells.

Library preparation used PCR. DNA from cultured CD4+ T cells underwent TCR sequencing with the Oncomine TCR Beta short-read assay at the Johns Hopkins FTIC core. The QIAamp micro DNA kit was used to extract genomic DNA from the cultured CD4+ T cells. Oncomine TCR Beta libraries from cultured CD4+ T cells were pooled with unique dual indexes and sequenced on an Illumina iSeq 100. Processing in the source paper ran as follows. Non-productive sequences were removed, and CDR3s not starting with C, not ending with F or W, or shorter than 7 amino acids were discarded. The MANAFEST web application identified antigen-specific clonotypes by comparing peptide-stimulated wells against reference wells and other culture wells. To be called positive, a clone needed an FDR below 0.05, an odds ratio above 5, and a productive frequency above 0.1% in at least two of three replicate wells. A clonotype was classed as cross-reactive if the clonotype showed significant expansion both in SARS-CoV-2 spike wells and in at least one common cold coronavirus spike condition. Levenshtein distances (stringdist) and unrooted phylogenetic trees (ape) in R version 3.6.1 were used to assess CDR3 homology. Using fastp at Q25 and MiXCR, TCRdb reprocessed the public reads and kept productive beta chains. Rows merge per CDR3 protein into single entries with the most common DNA and genes. The V and J calls come from TCRdb's annotation, not from the publication. The table for this sample lists more than 10,000 distinct CDR3 sequences; roughly 55% of them were counted only once. The ten most abundant clones make up about a fifth of the sample.

Regarding this clonotype: This clone's antigen is unknown. Per-base quality was not reported, and no clone a single base away is much larger than it.

The germline V gene (reference sequence) specifies LNHDA as CDR1 and SQIVND as CDR2. Its CDR3 holds 13 amino acids, cysteine through phenylalanine. Just the 39-base CDR3 DNA is kept, in frame starting at base 1. Ends trimmed: V by 6 bases, J by 2 bases; bases unmatched to a gene: 1. The source is a human donor who had recovered from COVID-19. The sequencing input was CD4+ T cells from blood, cultured in vitro. The sequence joins TRBV19 to TRBJ1-2, and 9 bases in between align with TRBD1. The CDR3: CASRDRGNYGYTF. The nucleotides read TGTGCCAGTAGGGACAGGGGAAACTATGGCTACACCTTC.